These 4 T cell receptor beta chains share one sample of origin, sequenced in a study of T cell changes during pregnancy in multiple sclerosis. TCRdb's copy holds only in-frame clones and misses some; the assay was immunoSEQ multiplex PCR. The data contain fewer than 50,000 clones, roughly nine tenths of them singletons. The input for sequencing was CD4+ T cells from peripheral blood mononuclear cells, taken in the second trimester of pregnancy. Receptors originate from a female donor in good health, enrolled as a control in a pregnancy study.

This chain uses TRBV19 with TRBJ1-1, with D possibly TRBD1 on 5 matching bases. Germline V CDR1 and CDR2: LNHDA, SQIVND (reference sequence). The V and J ends lost 3 bases and 6 bases respectively, with 14 bases between them. The CDR3 extends over 14 amino acids. The CDR3 DNA reads TGTGCCAGTAGTATTCTCGGGGGTTTAGCTGAAGCTTTCTTT. Its protein is CASSILGGLAEAFF.

V usage is TRBV23-1 and J usage is TRBJ1-2; TRBD1 matches at 7 bases. TRBV23-1 is marked as an open reading frame, function uncertain. Trimming took 2 bases from V and 0 from J; bases not matched to a gene: 3. The CDR3 length is 15 residues. The CDR3 DNA sequence: TGCGCCAGCAGTCAAGGGACAGAGCCTAACTATGGCTACACCTTC. Amino acids: CASSQGTEPNYGYTF.

This clone was counted a single time. V gene TRBV14 combines with J gene TRBJ1-1, with 8 bases lining up with TRBD1. The germline V gene has CDR1 SGHDN and CDR2 FVKESK. This CDR3 is 14 amino acids long. After removal of 5 bases from V and 4 bases from J, the junction contained 6 bases not matched to a gene. The CDR3 DNA reads TGTGCCAGCAGCGGAACAGGGGGAGTCACTGAAGCTTTCTTT. Its protein product is CASSGTGGVTEAFF.

The CDR3 loop is CASSLRGLEDTQYF. The CDR3 region has the DNA TGTGCCAGCAGCTTGAGAGGGTTGGAAGATACGCAGTATTTT. The chain joins TRBV11-3 to TRBJ2-3, with a possible D match to TRBD2 (5 bases). V was clipped by 3 bases and J by 5 bases, with 12 bases between them. The germline V gene encodes CDR1 SGHNT and CDR2 YENEEA. There are 14 residues in the CDR3.